The 26 T cell receptor beta chains reported below all come from one sample, sequenced in a study of blood T cell repertoires in COVID-19. The repertoire was sequenced with immunoSEQ multiplex PCR; TCRdb's copy has only in-frame clones and lacks some. The profile shows 65,000 to 90,000 clones, around 88% of them singletons. Sequencing was performed on peripheral blood. The receptor set was obtained from a woman of 80 years or more with acute or convalescent COVID-19.

The gene calls are TRBV19 and TRBJ2-2; 13 bases align to TRBD2. This CDR3 is built from 15 residues. Unmatched junction bases numbered 2, after V lost 5 bases and J lost 5 bases. Germline CDR1 reads LNHDA; CDR2 reads SQIVND (reference sequence). The DNA of the CDR3 is TGTGCCAGTAGTTCGGGACTAGCGGGAACCGGGGAGCTGTTTTTT. This sequence encodes CASSSGLAGTGELFF.

V and J are TRBV7-2 and TRBJ2-3; 11 bases align to TRBD2. This CDR3 is 16 amino acids long. Losses at the gene ends were 3 bases for V and 4 bases for J; bases not matched to a gene: 6. Per germline, CDR1 SGHTA and CDR2 FQGNSA. For the CDR3, the DNA is TGTGCCAGCAGCTTGGTTAGCGGGGGGGCCGCAGATACGCAGTATTTT. It encodes CASSLVSGGAADTQYF. Based on the CDR3 plus reference TRBV7-2 and TRBJ2-3, the full variable domain is GAGVSQSPSNKVTEKGKDVELRCDPISGHTALYWYRQSLGQGLEFLIYFQGNSAPDKSGLPSDRFSAERTGGSVSTLTIQRTQQEDSAVYLCASSLVSGGAADTQYFGPGTRLTVL.

The chain links TRBV5-1 to TRBJ2-1; 11 positions agree with TRBD2. Trimming cost V 4 bases and J 7 bases; bases outside gene matches: 7. The CDR3 is 15 residues long. The germline V gene has CDR1 SGHRS and CDR2 YFSETQ. For the CDR3, the DNA is TGCGCCAGCAGCACGACTAGCGGGGTGTTAAATGAGCAGTTCTTC. Residues: CASSTTSGVLNEQFF.

The chain combines TRBV27 with TRBJ1-4; D is unresolved. Germline V gene lookup returns CDR1 MNHEY and CDR2 SMNVEV (reference sequence). Trimming shortened V by 3 bases and J by 4 bases, and 6 bases separated the two germline ends. The CDR3 is made up of 13 amino acids. The CDR3 bases are TGTGCCAGCAGTTTTGGCCTTAATGAAAAACTGTTTTTT. It specifies CASSFGLNEKLFF.

A few counts support this clone. The chain uses TRBV10-3 and TRBJ1-1, with 11 bases matching TRBD1. V lost 3 bases to trimming and J lost 4 bases; unmatched junction nucleotides: 7. In germline, CDR1 is ENHRY, CDR2 SYGVKD. The CDR3 is made up of 16 amino acids. CDR3 loop: CAISETPGTGGTEAFF. In DNA form, the CDR3 reads TGTGCCATCAGTGAAACCCCCGGGACAGGGGGCACTGAAGCTTTCTTT.

This sequence joins TRBV7-3 and TRBJ2-1; 8 bases map to TRBD2. From germline, CDR1 is SGHTA and CDR2 FQGTGA. V was clipped by 5 bases and J by 2 bases; unmatched bases: 5. This CDR3 region has 15 residues. In DNA form, the CDR3 reads TGTGCCAGCAGCCAAGGACTAGCCACCTACAATGAGCAGTTCTTC. It codes for CASSQGLATYNEQFF. The full variable domain, in which reference TRBV7-3 and TRBJ2-1 provide the parts outside the CDR3, is GAGVSQTPSNKVTEKGKYVELRCDPISGHTALYWYRQSLGQGPEFLIYFQGTGAADDSGLPNDRFFAVRPEGSVSTLKIQRTERGDSAVYLCASSQGLATYNEQFFGPGTRLTVL.

This sequence joins TRBV6-6 and TRBJ1-4; D perhaps matches TRBD1 (5 bases). There are 14 residues in the CDR3. Germline V gene sequence: CDR1 MNHNY, CDR2 SVGAGI (reference sequence). V shed 6 bases and J shed 0 bases, with 8 bases lying between them. CDR3 nucleotides: TGTGCCAGCAGGGGGGAGGCAACTAATGAAAAACTGTTTTTT. Its translation is CASRGEATNEKLFF.

The V gene is TRBV7-9, the J gene TRBJ2-1; 8 bases align to TRBD1. Germline loops: CDR1 SEHNR, CDR2 FQNEAQ (reference sequence). This CDR3 comprises 15 residues. Trimming at V came to 5 bases and at J to 1 base, leaving 4 bases not matched to a gene. The CDR3 DNA follows: TGTGCCAGCAGCGAAACAGGGGGGTCCTACAATGAGCAGTTCTTC. This translates into CASSETGGSYNEQFF.

This chain connects TRBV5-6 to TRBJ1-2; weak D call: TRBD1 (6 bases). The CDR3 covers 13 residues. The germline V gene encodes CDR1 SGHDT and CDR2 YYEEEE. The V and J ends lost 8 bases and 4 bases respectively, with 15 bases between them. DNA of the CDR3: TGTGCCAGTTTACGAACAGGGTCCTATGGCTACACCTTC. Encoded protein: CASLRTGSYGYTF.

The chain employs TRBV7-3 and TRBJ1-1; TRBD1 might be the D (6 bases). The CDR3 is made up of 16 amino acids. Trimming cost V 3 bases and J 5 bases, with 19 bases left between them. The germline V gene encodes CDR1 SGHTA and CDR2 FQGTGA. CDR3 sequence reads: CASSLNPARGETEAFF. CDR3 sequence (DNA): TGTGCCAGCAGCTTGAACCCCGCCAGGGGTGAAACTGAAGCTTTCTTT.

This chain joins TRBV29-1 and TRBJ2-3, with 9 positions matching TRBD2. V trimming: 2 bases; J trimming: 1 base; junction bases outside the gene matches: 7. The CDR3 consists of 16 residues. Germline assignment: CDR1 SQVTM and CDR2 ANQGSEA. The CDR3 protein is CSVERGRLAGTDTQYF. CDR3 sequence (DNA): TGCAGCGTTGAACGAGGGAGACTAGCGGGCACAGATACGCAGTATTTT.

The chain has TRBV6-2 or TRBV6-3 and TRBJ1-5; TRBD1 agrees at 8 bases. This CDR3 has 17 amino acids. The germline gives CDR1 MNHEY, CDR2 SVGEGT. V was pared by 2 bases and J by 2 bases, with 8 bases of the junction left unmatched. The CDR3 nucleotides are TGTGCCAGCAGTTACCAGACCGACAGGGGTGGCAATCAGCCCCAGCATTTT. Translated: CASSYQTDRGGNQPQHF.

The count of this clone is one. The chain is built from TRBV2 and TRBJ2-2; D not resolved. Trimming left V 6 bases short and J 6 bases short, with 11 bases between. Germline assignment: CDR1 SNHLY and CDR2 FYNNEI. The CDR3 loop spans 13 amino acids. CDR3 sequence reads: CASRDDSPGELFF. In DNA, the CDR3 is TGTGCCAGCAGGGATGACTCACCCGGGGAGCTGTTTTTT.

The rearrangement uses TRBV19 and TRBJ2-1; TRBD2 matches 15 bases. CDR3 size: 18 residues. Germline CDR1 LNHDA, CDR2 SQIVND (reference sequence). Trimming at V came to 5 bases and at J to 5 bases, leaving 10 bases not matched to a gene. CDR3 in amino acids: CASSLRTSGRAKNNEQFF. DNA for the CDR3: TGTGCCAGTAGTCTTCGGACTAGCGGGAGGGCGAAGAACAATGAGCAGTTCTTC.

V gene TRBV10-3 combines with J gene TRBJ1-2; possible D gene TRBD1, 5 bases. The germline V and J ends were trimmed by 2 bases and 3 bases, with 7 bases remaining between them. The CDR3 sequence is 13 residues long. CDR1 and CDR2 from the germline V gene are ENHRY and SYGVKD. The CDR3: CAISEDSDYGYTF. For the CDR3, the DNA is TGTGCCATCAGTGAGGACAGCGACTATGGCTACACCTTC.

The rearrangement joins TRBV19 to TRBJ1-5; D remains ambiguous. V was trimmed by 6 bases and J by 0 bases, leaving 9 bases between them. CDR3 length equals 14 residues. Germline CDR1 reads LNHDA; CDR2 reads SQIVND (reference sequence). The CDR3 reads CASRTDYSNQPQHF. The CDR3 DNA sequence: TGTGCCAGTAGGACCGACTATAGCAATCAGCCCCAGCATTTT.

The chain carries TRBV30 and TRBJ2-5, with D possibly being TRBD2 (6 bases). The CDR3 extends over 13 amino acids. Germline-derived CDR1 and CDR2 are GTSNPN and SVGIG (reference sequence). V was trimmed by 4 bases and J by 2 bases, leaving 11 bases between them. DNA of the CDR3: TGTGCCTGGAATCGACGGGGGCAAGAGACCCAGTACTTC. Translating it yields CAWNRRGQETQYF. The whole variable domain, filled in from reference TRBV30 and TRBJ2-5, reads SQTIHQWPATLVQPVGSPLSLECTVEGTSNPNLYWYRQAAGRGLQLLFYSVGIGQISSEVPQNLSASRPQDRQFILSSKKLLLSDSGFYLCAWNRRGQETQYFGPGTRLLVL.

This clone has a single count. The chain uses TRBV13 and TRBJ1-1, with 11 nucleotides matching TRBD1. Germline loops: CDR1 PRHDT, CDR2 FYEKMQ (reference sequence). After removal of 4 bases from V and 0 bases from J, the junction contained 7 bases not matched to a gene. The CDR3 has 17 residues. The CDR3 protein is CASSYGRDRGMNTEAFF. CDR3 in DNA: TGTGCCAGCAGCTACGGCCGGGACAGGGGGATGAACACTGAAGCTTTCTTT.

This clone was seen only once. The rearrangement uses TRBV18 and TRBJ2-7, with D possibly matching TRBD2 (6 bases). Per germline, CDR1 KGHSH and CDR2 LQKENI. V was cut by 0 bases and J by 4 bases, with 13 bases left in between. The CDR3 is 15 residues long. CDR3 DNA sequence: TGTGCCAGCTCACCACCATCAGGAGCGGGTTACGAGCAGTACTTC. Translated: CASSPPSGAGYEQYF.

The V call is TRBV27, the J call TRBJ2-5; D is possibly TRBD1 (6 bases). V lost 3 bases to trimming and J lost 1 base, with 9 bases between them. The CDR3 has 14 amino acids. The germline V gene has CDR1 MNHEY and CDR2 SMNVEV (reference sequence). CDR3 sequence: CASSLTGTQETQYF. The CDR3 bases are TGTGCCAGCAGTTTGACAGGAACCCAAGAGACCCAGTACTTC.

The V gene is TRBV30, the J gene TRBJ2-7; the D gene is possibly TRBD1 (5 bases). This CDR3 region has 14 residues. The V and J ends lost 4 bases and 3 bases respectively, with 16 bases between them. Germline V CDR1 and CDR2: GTSNPN, SVGIG (reference sequence). CDR3 bases: TGTGCCTGGACCGGCCTAACAGGAAGCTACGAGCAGTACTTC. Protein product: CAWTGLTGSYEQYF.

The gene calls are TRBV19 and TRBJ1-1; 9 nucleotides match TRBD1. This CDR3 has 15 amino acids. With V trimmed by 1 base and J by 5 bases, 5 bases remained unmatched. CDR1 and CDR2 from the germline V gene are LNHDA and SQIVND (reference sequence). CDR3 loop: CASSIAGQGKTEAFF. CDR3 DNA sequence: TGTGCCAGTAGTATAGCTGGACAGGGGAAGACTGAAGCTTTCTTT.

V and J are TRBV7-2 and TRBJ1-5; D may be TRBD1 (6 bases). The length of the CDR3 is 18 residues. The germline gives CDR1 SGHTA, CDR2 FQGNSA. Trimming took off 1 base at V and 3 bases at J, with 19 bases between the two ends. The CDR3 region is CASSLVRTGGVNNQPQHF. The CDR3 region has the DNA TGTGCCAGCAGCTTAGTCCGGACGGGGGGCGTGAACAATCAGCCCCAGCATTTT. Combining the CDR3 with reference TRBV7-2 and TRBJ1-5 gives the whole variable domain GAGVSQSPSNKVTEKGKDVELRCDPISGHTALYWYRQSLGQGLEFLIYFQGNSAPDKSGLPSDRFSAERTGGSVSTLTIQRTQQEDSAVYLCASSLVRTGGVNNQPQHFGDGTRLSIL.

The chain recombines TRBV5-1 with TRBJ1-2, with D possibly TRBD1 on 5 matching bases. Germline loops: CDR1 SGHRS, CDR2 YFSETQ. The germline V and J ends were trimmed by 0 bases and 7 bases, with 10 bases remaining between them. The CDR3 totals 13 residues. The CDR3 DNA sequence: TGCGCCAGCAGCTTGGAGGGGAATTCTGGCTACACCTTC. Translation: CASSLEGNSGYTF.

The chain links TRBV19 to TRBJ1-2, with a tentative D call TRBD1 (6 bases). In germline, CDR1 is LNHDA, CDR2 SQIVND (reference sequence). The CDR3 contains 16 residues. Trimming cost V 1 base and J 2 bases, with 14 bases left between them. This CDR3 is CASSIASVGQNYGYTF. In nucleotides, the CDR3 is TGTGCCAGTAGTATAGCCAGTGTAGGACAGAACTATGGCTACACCTTC. Complete variable domain (other parts from reference TRBV19 and TRBJ1-2): DGGITQSPKYLFRKEGQNVTLSCEQNLNHDAMYWYRQDPGQGLRLIYYSQIVNDFQKGDIAEGYSVSREKKESFPLTVTSAQKNPTAFYLCASSIASVGQNYGYTFGSGTRLTVV.

This clone was found once. The chain uses TRBV29-1 and TRBJ2-7; TRBD1 is a possible D gene (6 bases). Germline lookup yields CDR1 SQVTM and CDR2 ANQGSEA. Trimming stripped 0 bases from V and 11 bases from J, with 11 bases between. The CDR3 contains 11 residues. The CDR3 DNA is TGCAGCGTTGAAGATAGAGGGGGAAAGTACTTC. It translates to CSVEDRGGKYF.